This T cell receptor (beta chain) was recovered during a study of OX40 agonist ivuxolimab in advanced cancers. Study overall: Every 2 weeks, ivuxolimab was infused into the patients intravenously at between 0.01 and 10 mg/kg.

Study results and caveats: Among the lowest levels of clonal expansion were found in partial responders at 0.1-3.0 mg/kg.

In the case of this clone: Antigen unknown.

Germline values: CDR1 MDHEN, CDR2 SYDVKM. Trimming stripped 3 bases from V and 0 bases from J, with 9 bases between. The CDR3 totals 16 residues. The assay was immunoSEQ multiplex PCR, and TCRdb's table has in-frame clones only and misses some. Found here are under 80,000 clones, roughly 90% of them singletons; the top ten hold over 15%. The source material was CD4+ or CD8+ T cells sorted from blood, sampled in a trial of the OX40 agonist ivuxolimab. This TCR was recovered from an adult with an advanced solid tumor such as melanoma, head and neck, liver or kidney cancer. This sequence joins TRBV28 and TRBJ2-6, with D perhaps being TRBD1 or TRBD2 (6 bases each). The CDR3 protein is CASSLGGASGANVLTF. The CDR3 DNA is TGTGCCAGCAGTTTGGGGGGCGCCTCTGGGGCCAACGTCCTGACTTTC.